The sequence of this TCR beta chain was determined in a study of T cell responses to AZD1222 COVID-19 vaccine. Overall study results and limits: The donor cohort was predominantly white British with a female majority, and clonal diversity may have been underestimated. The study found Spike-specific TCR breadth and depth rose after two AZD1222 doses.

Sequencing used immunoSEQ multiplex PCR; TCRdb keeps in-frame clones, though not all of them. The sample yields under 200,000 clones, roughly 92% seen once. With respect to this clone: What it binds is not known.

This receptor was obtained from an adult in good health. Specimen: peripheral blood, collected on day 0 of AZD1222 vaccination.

The CDR3 bases are TGTGCCAGTAGTATAGTGGCAGGGGAAGGCTACACCTTC. As protein: CASSIVAGEGYTF. V gene TRBV19 combines with J gene TRBJ1-2; possibly TRBD1 for D (6 bases). This CDR3 region has 13 residues. Germline CDR1 and CDR2: LNHDA and SQIVND (reference sequence). The V and J ends lost 1 base and 8 bases respectively, with 11 bases between them. Variable domain in full (rest from reference TRBV19 and TRBJ1-2): DGGITQSPKYLFRKEGQNVTLSCEQNLNHDAMYWYRQDPGQGLRLIYYSQIVNDFQKGDIAEGYSVSREKKESFPLTVTSAQKNPTAFYLCASSIVAGEGYTFGSGTRLTVV.